Presented here are 12 T cell receptor beta chains from one specimen sequenced in a study of T cell repertoires in cytomegalovirus infection. One entry per CDR3 protein, called by TCRdb with MiXCR from the reads. The sample lists around 570,000 distinct CDR3 sequences, about 40% seen once, with 48% in the top ten. These receptors lack a known antigen. The sample in question was cultured PBMCs, obtained from culture after CMV antigen stimulation. The receptors come from a human donor in good health (CMV status not recorded). Some clones in this sample may be carry-over from other donors' samples.

The sample holds a few counts of this clonotype. V gene TRBV27 combines with J gene TRBJ1-6; no reliable D call. Germline CDR1 reads MNHEY; CDR2 reads SMNVEV (reference sequence). The CDR3 totals 16 residues. Trimming stripped 2 bases from V and 0 bases from J, with 8 bases between. The CDR3 is CASSLRTSSYNSPLHF. For the CDR3, the DNA is TGTGCCAGCAGTTTAAGAACGAGCTCCTATAATTCACCCCTCCACTTT.

This clonotype was detected only a few times. The V gene is TRBV12-3 or TRBV12-4, the J gene TRBJ1-2; unclear D gene. Trimming took off 5 bases at V and 3 bases at J, with 13 bases between the two ends. The CDR3 covers 14 residues. In nucleotides, the CDR3 is TGTGCCAGCAGTCTATCGGAGAGACACTATGGCTACACCTTC. Residues: CASSLSERHYGYTF.

Written as DNA, the CDR3 is TGTGGCACCTCCACGGGGGCACCATACATTCAGTACTTC. Its protein product is CGTSTGAPYIQYF. This chain joins TRBV28 and TRBJ2-4; D may correspond to TRBD1 or TRBD2 (6 bases each). The CDR3 has 13 amino acids. Germline loops: CDR1 MDHEN, CDR2 SYDVKM.

The chain couples TRBV20-1 to TRBJ2-2; TRBD2 aligns across 8 bases. CDR3 length: 15 residues. V lost 3 bases, J lost 2 bases, and 5 bases stayed unmatched. Germline CDR1 and CDR2: DFQATT and SNEGSKA (reference sequence). The chain's CDR3 is CSASEAGVNTGELFF. CDR3 DNA: TGCAGTGCTAGTGAAGCGGGAGTAAACACCGGGGAGCTGTTTTTT.

This clonotype was seen a few times. CDR3 protein: CASSLPPATNEKLFF. Written as DNA, the CDR3 is TGTGCCAGCAGCTTACCCCCAGCAACTAATGAAAAACTGTTTTTT. This chain uses TRBV7-9 with TRBJ1-4; no firm D call. Trimming removed 2 bases from V and 0 bases from J, with 7 bases in between. CDR3 length: 15 amino acids. CDR1 and CDR2 (germline): SEHNR, FQNEAQ (reference sequence).

This clonotype was counted between two and nine times. This chain links TRBV7-2 with TRBJ1-3; possible D gene TRBD1, 5 bases. The V gene lost 4 bases and the J gene lost 4 bases, with 11 bases spanning the gap. This CDR3 is 14 amino acids long. The germline gives CDR1 SGHTA, CDR2 FQGNSA. CDR3 protein: CASSYQGNGNTIYF. The CDR3 coding sequence is TGTGCCAGCAGCTATCAGGGTAACGGAAACACCATATATTTT.

V and J are TRBV7-2 and TRBJ2-5; TRBD1 might be the D (6 bases). CDR3 length equals 14 residues. Germline CDR1 is SGHTA and CDR2 is FQGNSA. Between the trimmed V and J ends, which lost 5 bases and 2 bases, there was a span of 12 bases. The CDR3, as DNA: TGTGCCAGCAGCCTATATGGACAGCAAGAGACCCAGTACTTC. This sequence encodes CASSLYGQQETQYF.

In this sample, this clonotype turned up a few times. The chain combines TRBV7-8 with TRBJ2-1; TRBD2 aligns across 10 bases. V lost 1 base and J lost 10; bases outside the gene matches: 7. In germline, CDR1 is SGHVS, CDR2 FQNEAQ. The CDR3 extends over 15 amino acids. This CDR3 is CASSLGLAGDHEQFF. The CDR3, as DNA: TGTGCCAGCAGCTTAGGGCTAGCGGGAGATCACGAGCAGTTCTTC.

The chain carries TRBV20-1 and TRBJ2-5; 7 bases are shared with TRBD2. Germline V lookup: CDR1 DFQATT, CDR2 SNEGSKA (reference sequence). The junction had 12 bases not matched to a gene; V was cut back by 6 bases and J by 5 bases. The CDR3 spans 14 residues. CDR3 sequence reads: CSASESGIGETQYF. In DNA, the CDR3 is TGCAGTGCCAGCGAGAGCGGGATTGGGGAGACCCAGTACTTC.

The V gene is TRBV3-1, the J gene TRBJ2-3; D call uncertain. The germline CDR1 and CDR2 sequences are LGHDT and YNNKEL (reference sequence). CDR3 size: 13 residues. Trimming stripped 0 bases from V and 2 bases from J, with 3 bases between. As DNA, the CDR3 is TGTGCCAGCAGCCAAGAAGTCACAGATACGCAGTATTTT. Amino acids: CASSQEVTDTQYF.

The genes are TRBV6-8 and TRBJ1-4; weak D call: TRBD1 (5 bases). The CDR3 runs 18 residues. Germline values: CDR1 MNHGY, CDR2 SAAAGT. With 8 bases removed from V and 8 bases from J, the gap between germline ends came to 30 bases. CDR3 coding DNA: TGTGCCAGCGCGTACCCGAGGGCTGGGGCGTCGGTTAGCGAAAAACTGTTTTTT. The encoded protein is CASAYPRAGASVSEKLFF.

The V call is TRBV12-3 or TRBV12-4, the J call TRBJ2-6; D assignment may be TRBD1 or TRBD2 (5 bases each). CDR3 size: 18 residues. Trimming removed 4 bases from V and 0 bases from J, with 16 bases in between. The CDR3 loop reads CASSSPPGALSGANVLTF. The CDR3 region has the DNA TGTGCCAGCAGTTCCCCCCCCGGGGCCCTCTCTGGGGCCAACGTCCTGACTTTC.